One T cell receptor beta chain is described in this entry. This clone has just one count. What antigen it recognizes has not been identified. No qualities accompany the bases; no much larger clone lies one base away. The data were obtained in a study of Ad26.COV2.S vaccination and SARS-CoV-2 variants (TCRdb year 2021). Turning to the overall study: The specificity and breadth of SARS-CoV-2-reactive T cell receptors after Ad26.COV2.S vaccination were assessed by TCRbeta repertoire sequencing. The TCR-sequenced set comprised around 32 samples: some 20 Ad26.COV2.S vaccine recipients, 5 placebo recipients and 8 SARS-CoV-2 convalescent individuals.

The CDR3 sequence holds 15 residues, the cysteine and phenylalanine included. Of all the DNA, just the CDR3 is kept, 45 bases in frame from base 1. Taken from the germline V gene, the CDR1 and CDR2 loops are SQVTM and ANQGSEA. V and J are trimmed by 4 bases and 2 bases, and the gene matches miss 6 bases of the junction. The time point label, as the study defines it: individuals recovered from natural SARS-CoV-2 infection. The immunoSEQ Assay was the method used to sequence TCRbeta CDR3 regions. After extraction, genomic DNA underwent amplification by bias-controlled multiplex PCR, followed by high-throughput sequencing. Regarding the original processing steps: To quantify the absolute abundance of each unique TCRbeta CDR3 region, sequences were collapsed and filtered. Usable DNA was measured by amplifying reference genes present in all nucleated cells, and TCRbeta template counts were normalized to that usable DNA to estimate T cell fraction. Repertoire TCRs were annotated as SARS-CoV-2-specific by exact matching of V gene, CDR3 amino acid sequence and J gene to a known reactive TCR set. The reference SARS-CoV-2 TCR set came from MIRA and was filtered for enrichment in COVID-19-positive ImmuneCODE repertoires, removing public or cross-reactive TCRs. Using the MIRA antigens, annotated TCRs were further analysed by specific ORF or by position within an ORF. Breadth was defined as annotated unique rearrangements over total unique productive rearrangements; depth was the summed frequency of those rearrangements. Two-sided Wilcoxon rank-sum tests were used to compare TCR breadth between groups. This is the immuneACCESS table as TCRdb keeps it, with only in-frame sequences that have V and J called. A part of the clones is gone; compared with another copy, unresolved V genes explain less than half, and the rest is unexplained. V and J calls and clone size follow that table, whereas D and trimming were derived from the DNA. This sample holds roughly 380,000 clones; under 95% were observed only once. The ten largest account for about 3.9% of the sample.

Results and caveats for the whole study, not just this receptor: Ad26.COV2.S recipients had higher spike-specific TCR breadth than placebo recipients (P = 0.0014). According to the authors, total T cell responses may have been underestimated by the TCR breadth and depth analyses. After vaccination, spike-specific CD8+ and CD4+ T cell responses were reported to show substantial breadth. Comparable non-spike TCR breadth was observed between vaccine and placebo recipients, consistent with only spike being contained in the vaccine.

Recombination connected TRBV29-1 to TRBJ2-3; TRBD2 agrees with 10 junctional bases. The sequenced sample was peripheral blood, obtained after recovery from COVID-19. The clonotype originates from a human donor who had recovered from COVID-19. CDR3 protein: CSVAASGGTTDTQYF. The nucleotide sequence is TGCAGCGTTGCCGCTAGCGGGGGAACCACAGATACGCAGTATTTT.